These T cell receptor beta chains were read from a single sample in a study of shared clonotypes between healthy human individuals. Produced via immunoSEQ multiplex PCR; TCRdb's table is partial and in-frame only. The table lists millions of clones, roughly nine tenths of them singletons. The sequencing input was naive CD4+ T cells sorted from blood. The receptor source for this set is a young man in good health. CDR3s include the opening cysteine and the closing phenylalanine or tryptophan. D genes are given only for firm matches. Some rows mark clone size as missing; the rest say once, few, many or name a class of expanded clone.

clone_size j_call d_call v_call cdr3_aa cdr3_nt
NA TRBJ2-2 NA TRBV5-1 CASARTASNTGELFF TGCGCCAGTGCCCGGACCGCTTCGAACACCGGGGAGCTGTTTTTT
NA TRBJ1-1 NA TRBV6-6 CASSYSTGNTEAFF TGTGCCAGCAGTTACTCGACGGGAAACACTGAAGCTTTCTTT
NA TRBJ2-5 NA TRBV6-5 CASTPPLSGQETQYF TGTGCCAGCACTCCCCCGTTAAGCGGACAAGAGACCCAGTACTTC
NA TRBJ2-7 NA TRBV6-6 CASSYSPPGEQYF TGTGCCAGCAGTTACTCTCCCCCCGGCGAGCAGTACTTC
NA TRBJ2-2 TRBD1 TRBV5-4 CASSLVGVGTGLRGELFF TGTGCCAGCAGCTTGGTGGGGGTCGGGACAGGGTTGCGCGGGGAGCTGTTTTTT
once TRBJ2-1 NA TRBV2 CASSAGLNEQFF TGTGCCAGCAGTGCGGGTTTAAATGAGCAGTTCTTC
NA TRBJ2-7 TRBD1 TRBV10-1 CASSGTGDSYEQYF TGCGCCAGCTCCGGGACAGGGGATTCCTACGAGCAGTACTTC
NA TRBJ2-3 TRBD2 TRBV9 CASSLRLAGGTDTQYF TGTGCCAGCAGCCTTCGACTAGCGGGAGGAACAGATACGCAGTATTTT
once TRBJ1-3 NA TRBV12-5 CASGLGLSGNTIYF TGTGCTAGTGGTTTGGGGCTGTCTGGAAACACCATATATTTT
NA TRBJ1-6 TRBD1 TRBV18 CASSLGGTGLSPLHF TGTGCCAGCTCACTCGGGGGGACAGGGCTCTCACCCCTCCACTTT
few TRBJ1-5 NA TRBV6-1 CASSEGSNQPQHF TGTGCCAGCAGTGAGGGTAGCAATCAGCCCCAGCATTTT
NA TRBJ2-7 TRBD1 TRBV6-5 CASRQQGASYEQYF TGTGCCAGCAGACAACAGGGGGCATCCTACGAGCAGTACTTC
NA TRBJ1-1 NA TRBV6-1 CASSAPGNTEAFF TGTGCCAGCAGTGCCCCAGGGAACACTGAAGCTTTCTTT
NA TRBJ1-2 NA TRBV9 CASSAHSDSYGYTF TGTGCCAGCAGCGCCCACTCGGATTCTTATGGCTACACCTTC
NA TRBJ2-5 TRBD1 TRBV5-6 CASSLMDRGPETQYF TGTGCCAGCAGCTTGATGGACAGGGGGCCGGAGACCCAGTACTTC
NA TRBJ2-6 NA TRBV7-2 CASSPYGNIQGFGANVLTF TGTGCCAGCAGCCCTTATGGGAACATACAGGGCTTTGGGGCCAACGTCCTGACTTTC
NA TRBJ2-4 NA TRBV28 CASIGGQVAKNIQYF TGTGCCAGCATCGGGGGGCAAGTCGCCAAAAACATTCAGTACTTC
once TRBJ1-6 NA TRBV5-6 CASSLGGAIWDSPLHF TGTGCCAGCAGCTTGGGAGGGGCCATCTGGGATTCACCCCTCCACTTT
NA TRBJ2-7 TRBD2 TRBV7-9 CASSHGTSGIYEQYF TGTGCCAGCAGCCACGGGACTAGCGGAATCTACGAGCAGTACTTC
NA TRBJ2-1 NA TRBV5-1 CASSLGPFRDNEQFF TGCGCCAGCAGCTTGGGTCCATTCCGGGACAATGAGCAGTTCTTC
NA TRBJ2-3 TRBD2 TRBV5-4 CASSLVAGGTDTQYF TGTGCCAGCAGCTTGGTGGCGGGAGGCACAGATACGCAGTATTTT
few TRBJ1-6 NA TRBV5-1 CASSRGGGGEGNSPLHF TGCGCCAGCTCCCGTGGAGGTGGGGGAGAGGGTAATTCACCCCTCCACTTT
NA TRBJ2-1 NA TRBV19 CASRPAGGNRNEQFF TGTGCCAGCCGCCCGGCAGGGGGGAATAGGAATGAGCAGTTCTTC
NA TRBJ1-2 NA TRBV18 CASSPEDQPINGYTF TGTGCCAGCTCACCAGAAGATCAGCCCATCAATGGCTACACCTTC
NA TRBJ1-6 TRBD1 TRBV28 CASSLGSSGTANSPLHF TGTGCCAGCAGTTTAGGTTCAAGTGGGACAGCTAATTCACCCCTCCACTTT
NA TRBJ1-6 NA TRBV5-1 CASSLDLDYNSPLHF TGCGCCAGCAGCTTGGACCTAGACTATAATTCACCCCTCCACTTT
NA TRBJ2-6 NA TRBV6-5 CASSYSKAGANVLTF TGTGCCAGCAGTTACTCAAAAGCTGGGGCCAACGTCCTGACTTTC
NA TRBJ2-3 NA TRBV6-5 CASRSVKTVTDTQYF TGTGCCAGCAGGAGCGTAAAGACAGTCACAGATACGCAGTATTTT
few TRBJ1-4 NA TRBV5-1 CASRGHEKLFF TGCGCCAGCAGGGGGCACGAAAAACTGTTTTTT
NA TRBJ2-1 TRBD2 TRBV5-4 CASSLDRGGPNEQFF TGTGCCAGCAGCTTGGATCGGGGGGGCCCCAATGAGCAGTTCTTC
once TRBJ1-5 NA TRBV25-1 CASSELTTDNQPQHF TGTGCCAGCAGTGAATTAACGACAGATAATCAGCCCCAGCATTTT
NA TRBJ1-2 NA TRBV5-1 CASSGTGTVNYGYTF TGCGCCAGCAGCGGAACCGGGACGGTTAACTATGGCTACACCTTC
once TRBJ2-7 NA TRBV7-2 CASSLARGYEQYF TGTGCCAGCAGCTTAGCAAGGGGGTACGAGCAGTACTTC
NA TRBJ1-4 NA TRBV7-3 CASSTTGTTKSPNEKLFF TGTGCCAGCAGCACAACCGGGACCACCAAATCGCCTAATGAAAAACTGTTTTTT
NA TRBJ1-1 NA TRBV21-1 CASSKWKGRGTEAFF TGTGCCAGCAGCAAATGGAAGGGGCGAGGGACTGAAGCTTTCTTT
once TRBJ1-2 TRBD1 TRBV28 CASSFPPGGHGYTF TGTGCCAGCAGTTTCCCCCCAGGGGGCCATGGCTACACCTTC
NA TRBJ2-2 TRBD1 TRBV7-6 CASSLAPTGGSGELFF TGTGCCAGCAGCTTAGCTCCTACAGGGGGCTCCGGGGAGCTGTTTTTT
NA TRBJ2-5 NA TRBV7-8 CASSYEGWETQYF TGTGCCAGCAGCTACGAAGGTTGGGAGACCCAGTACTTC
NA TRBJ1-4 NA TRBV29-1 CSVESPGREKLFF TGCAGCGTTGAGTCACCTGGACGCGAAAAACTGTTTTTT
NA TRBJ2-3 TRBD1 TRBV6-5 CASRMDRDTDTQYF TGTGCCAGCAGAATGGACAGGGACACAGATACGCAGTATTTT
once TRBJ1-1 NA TRBV13 CASLPPAGTMNTEAFF TGTGCCAGCCTTCCCCCCGCCGGGACAATGAACACTGAAGCTTTCTTT